This TCR beta chain was captured in a study of shared clonotypes between healthy human individuals. Repertoires were generated with immunoSEQ multiplex PCR, while TCRdb's copy carries only in-frame clones and drops some. The table has some 1 million clones, under 80% seen once; the top ten hold approximately 1.5%. The sample was memory CD4+ T cells sorted from blood. Subset: CD45RA-negative fraction. This TCR was sampled from a man younger than 35 in good health.

Here the CDR3 reads CASSPSTGYMNTEAFF. The DNA of the CDR3 is TGCGCCAGCAGCCCCTCGACAGGGTATATGAACACTGAAGCTTTCTTT. The chain joins TRBV4-1 to TRBJ1-1, with 7 bases lining up with TRBD1. The CDR3 covers 16 residues. CDR1 and CDR2 (germline): MGHRA, YSYEKL. V trimming: 4 bases; J trimming: 0 bases; junction bases outside the gene matches: 8.